This T cell receptor beta chain was documented in a study of cytomegalovirus exposure and HLA in healthy donors. 13 Jbeta primers and 60 Vbeta primers were used for the PCR. The method was immunoSEQ multiplex PCR; TCRdb's version includes in-frame clones alone and lacks a portion of them. The table records roughly 56,000 clones, about 89% of them present only once. The V gene's germline CDR1 is WNHNN and CDR2 SYGVQD (reference sequence). The ends lost 0 bases at V and 2 bases at J; junction bases unmatched: 6. The CDR3 length is 17 residues. The sequenced sample was PBMCs. The gene calls are TRBV10-1 and TRBJ2-3, with 9 bases that match TRBD1. The receptor was derived from a man younger than 35 in good health and CMV-seronegative. For the CDR3, the DNA is TGCGCCAGCAGTGAGTCCGCCGGACAGGGGTCCACAGATACGCAGTATTTT. Protein sequence: CASSESAGQGSTDTQYF.